The entry below describes one TCR beta chain. Antigen specificity is unknown. TCRdb recomputed calls from the 5' RACE reads with MiXCR, one row per CDR3 protein. The sample has 300,000 to 350,000 distinct CDR3 sequences; over 11% are singletons. This sample stems from a study of T-cell memory formation after mild COVID-19. General study points: Later expanders leaned CD4+, whereas clones that contracted between day 15 and 85 were balanced CD4/CD8.

Trimming stripped 5 bases from V and 4 bases from J, with 11 bases between. The germline gives CDR1 SGHTA, CDR2 FQGNSA. The CDR3 length is 14 residues. Sequencing was carried out using PBMCs or a T cell subset sorted from them (not recorded which). The chain is built from TRBV7-2 and TRBJ2-2; a possible D gene is TRBD2 (5 bases). This clonotype originated in a man younger than 30 who had mild COVID-19 (a few samples of this study predate the infection). Cell type and time point are not known. The CDR3 DNA is TGTGCCAGCAGCCGTACTCGGGGCACCGGGGAGCTGTTTTTT. Encoded protein: CASSRTRGTGELFF.